The sequence of this T cell receptor beta chain was determined in a study of CD8 T cells in Susac syndrome. This CDR3 comprises 14 residues. Trimming removed 3 bases from V and 5 bases from J, with 14 bases in between. Germline lookup yields CDR1 GTSNPN and CDR2 SVGIG (reference sequence). cDNA came from about 0.5 to 1 ug RNA primed by random hexamers. TCRdb ran MiXCR on the immunoSEQ multiplex PCR reads and lists one entry per CDR3 protein. The profile shows 250,000 to 300,000 distinct CDR3 sequences, roughly 85% of them singletons. The sample was CD8+ T cells from PBMCs. The receptor was isolated from a human donor with multiple sclerosis. This chain joins TRBV30 and TRBJ1-5; D is perhaps TRBD1 (5 bases). The CDR3 DNA is TGTGCCTGGAGCGAAGACAGCTCTTATCAGCCCCAGCATTTT. Its translation is CAWSEDSSYQPQHF.